This T cell receptor beta chain was recorded in a study of shared clonotypes between healthy human individuals. About the study: Each donor contributed plates that comprised three CD4 naive, three CD4 memory, two CD8 naive and one CD8 memory.

As for this clone: The antigen remains undetermined.

It was across several immunoSEQ plates that each subset's genomic DNA was evenly split. Assay: immunoSEQ multiplex PCR; the TCRdb copy retains only in-frame clones and omits some. The data hold around 1.1 million clones, with approximately 80% observed a single time. Overall study results and limits: Sampling covered nothing but blood. Tissue TCR repertoires likely differ from those found in blood.

Per the germline V gene, CDR1 is SEHNR and CDR2 is FQNEAQ (reference sequence). V was cut by 4 bases and J by 7 bases, with 22 bases left in between. The CDR3 covers 16 residues. Each sample came from a Caucasian adult donor living in Nashville, Tennessee. This chain links TRBV7-9 with TRBJ1-2; perhaps TRBD1 as D (5 bases). The receptor was derived from a man aged 18 to 29 in good health. Some clones in this sample may be carry-over from other donors' samples. Sequencing was done on a sample of memory CD4+ T cells from PBMCs. The subset: CD45RA-negative fraction. In DNA form, the CDR3 reads TGTGCCAGCAGCTCGACTGGGGCCCAAATCACTGGTGGCTACACCTTC. This gives the protein CASSSTGAQITGGYTF.